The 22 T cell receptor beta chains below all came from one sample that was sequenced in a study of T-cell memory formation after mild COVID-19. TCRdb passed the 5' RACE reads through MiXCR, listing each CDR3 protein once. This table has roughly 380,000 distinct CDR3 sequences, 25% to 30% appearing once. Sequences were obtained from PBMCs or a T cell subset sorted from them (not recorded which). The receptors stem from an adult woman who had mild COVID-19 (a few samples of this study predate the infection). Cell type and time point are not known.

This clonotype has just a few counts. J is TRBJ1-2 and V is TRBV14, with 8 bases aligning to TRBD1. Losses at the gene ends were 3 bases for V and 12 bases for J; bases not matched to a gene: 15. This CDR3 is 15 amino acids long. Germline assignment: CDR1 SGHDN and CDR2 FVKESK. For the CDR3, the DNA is TGTGCCAGCAGCCAGACAGGACAGGGCCGGGTAATAAACACCTTC. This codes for CASSQTGQGRVINTF. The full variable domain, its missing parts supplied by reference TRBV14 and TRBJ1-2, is EAGVTQFPSHSVIEKGQTVTLRCDPISGHDNLYWYRRVMGKEIKFLLHFVKESKQDESGMPNNRFLAERTGGTYSTLKVQPAELEDSGVYFCASSQTGQGRVINTFGSGTRLTVV.

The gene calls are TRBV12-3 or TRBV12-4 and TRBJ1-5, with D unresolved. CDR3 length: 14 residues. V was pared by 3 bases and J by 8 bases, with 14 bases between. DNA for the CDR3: TGTGCCAGCAGTTTTCATCCGAAAACGGAGCCCCAGCATTTT. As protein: CASSFHPKTEPQHF.

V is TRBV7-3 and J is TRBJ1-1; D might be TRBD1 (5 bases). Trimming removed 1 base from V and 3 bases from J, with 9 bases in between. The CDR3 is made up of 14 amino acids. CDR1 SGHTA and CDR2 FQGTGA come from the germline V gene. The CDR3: CASSLSGGDTEAFF. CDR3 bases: TGTGCCAGCAGCTTAAGCGGGGGGGACACTGAAGCTTTCTTT.

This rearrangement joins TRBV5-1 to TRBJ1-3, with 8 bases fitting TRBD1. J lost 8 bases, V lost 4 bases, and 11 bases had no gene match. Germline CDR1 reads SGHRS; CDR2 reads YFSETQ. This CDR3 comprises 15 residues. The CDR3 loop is CASSQGQTGAHTIYF. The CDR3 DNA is TGCGCCAGCAGCCAAGGACAGACAGGGGCACACACCATATATTTT.

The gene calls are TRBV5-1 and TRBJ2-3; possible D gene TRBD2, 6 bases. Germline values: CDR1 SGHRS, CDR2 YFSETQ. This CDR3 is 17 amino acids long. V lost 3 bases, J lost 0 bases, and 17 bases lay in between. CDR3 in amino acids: CASSSLGTSGSTDTQYF. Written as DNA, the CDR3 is TGCGCCAGCAGCTCCCTCGGGACTTCCGGTAGCACAGATACGCAGTATTTT.

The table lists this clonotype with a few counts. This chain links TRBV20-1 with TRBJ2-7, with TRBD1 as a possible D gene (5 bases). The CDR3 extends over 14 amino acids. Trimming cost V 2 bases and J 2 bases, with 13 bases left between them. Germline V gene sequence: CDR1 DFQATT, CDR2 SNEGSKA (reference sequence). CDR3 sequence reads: CSARKGQRAYEQYF. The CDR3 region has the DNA TGCAGTGCTAGAAAGGGGCAACGAGCCTACGAGCAGTACTTC.

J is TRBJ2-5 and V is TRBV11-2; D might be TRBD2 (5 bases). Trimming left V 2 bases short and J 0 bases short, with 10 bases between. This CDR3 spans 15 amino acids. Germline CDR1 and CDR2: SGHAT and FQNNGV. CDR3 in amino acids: CASSLIGEYQETQYF. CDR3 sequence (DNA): TGTGCCAGCAGCTTAATTGGGGAGTACCAAGAGACCCAGTACTTC.

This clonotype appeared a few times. CDR3 bases: TGTGCCAGCTTTCCGACAGGCACCTACGAGCAGTACTTC. As protein: CASFPTGTYEQYF. The chain joins TRBV27 to TRBJ2-7, with TRBD1 as a possible D gene (6 bases). Germline V gives CDR1 MNHEY, CDR2 SMNVEV (reference sequence). Trimming pared 8 bases from V and 2 bases from J, leaving 13 bases between. The CDR3 covers 13 residues.

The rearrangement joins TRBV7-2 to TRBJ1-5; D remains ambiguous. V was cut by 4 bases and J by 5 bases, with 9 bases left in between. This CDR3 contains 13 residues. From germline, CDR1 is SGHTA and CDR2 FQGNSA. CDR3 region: CASSYFSDQPQHF. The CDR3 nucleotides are TGTGCCAGCAGCTATTTCAGCGATCAGCCCCAGCATTTT.

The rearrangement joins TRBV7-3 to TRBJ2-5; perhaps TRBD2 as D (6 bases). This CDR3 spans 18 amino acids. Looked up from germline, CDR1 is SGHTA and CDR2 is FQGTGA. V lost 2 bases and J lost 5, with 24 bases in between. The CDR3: CASSLGPPSSRRGETQYF. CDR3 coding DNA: TGTGCCAGCAGCTTAGGCCCCCCCTCTAGCCGCCGGGGGGAGACCCAGTACTTC.

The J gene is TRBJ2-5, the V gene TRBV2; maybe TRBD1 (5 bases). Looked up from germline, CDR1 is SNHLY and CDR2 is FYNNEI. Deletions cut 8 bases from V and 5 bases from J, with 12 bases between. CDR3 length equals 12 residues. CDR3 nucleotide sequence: TGTGCCAGCCAGGGTCCGGGTGAGACCCAGTACTTC. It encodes CASQGPGETQYF.

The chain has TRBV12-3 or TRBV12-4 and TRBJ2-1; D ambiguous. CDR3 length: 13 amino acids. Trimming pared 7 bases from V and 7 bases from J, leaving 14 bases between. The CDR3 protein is CASTPSVANEQFF. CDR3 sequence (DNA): TGTGCCAGCACCCCCTCAGTGGCTAATGAGCAGTTCTTC.

CDR3 sequence: CASSNSGDGTQYF. CDR3 coding DNA: TGTGCCAGCAGCAATAGCGGCGACGGGACCCAGTACTTC. The chain is built from TRBV7-6 and TRBJ2-5, with D possibly matching TRBD2 (6 bases). This CDR3 has 13 residues. V was clipped by 5 bases and J by 7 bases, with 14 bases between them. Germline CDR1 reads SGHVS; CDR2 reads FNYEAQ.

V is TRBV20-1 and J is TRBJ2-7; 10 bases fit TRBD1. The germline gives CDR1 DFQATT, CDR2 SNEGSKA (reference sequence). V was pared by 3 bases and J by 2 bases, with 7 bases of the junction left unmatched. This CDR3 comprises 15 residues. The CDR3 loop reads CSARTRDRGTYEQYF. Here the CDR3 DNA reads TGCAGTGCTAGGACCCGGGACAGGGGAACCTACGAGCAGTACTTC.

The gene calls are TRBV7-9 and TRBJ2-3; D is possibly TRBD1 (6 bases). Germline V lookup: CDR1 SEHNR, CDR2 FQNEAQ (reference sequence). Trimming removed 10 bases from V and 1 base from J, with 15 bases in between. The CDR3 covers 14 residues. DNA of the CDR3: TGTGCCACCACGGGCAGGGGTGGCACAGATACGCAGTATTTT. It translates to CATTGRGGTDTQYF.

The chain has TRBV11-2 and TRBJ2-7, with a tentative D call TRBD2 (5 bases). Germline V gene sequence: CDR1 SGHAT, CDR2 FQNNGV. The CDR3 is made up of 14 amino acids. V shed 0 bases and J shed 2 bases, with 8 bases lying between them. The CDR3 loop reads CASSLDLGAYEQYF. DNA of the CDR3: TGTGCCAGCAGCTTAGATCTCGGGGCCTACGAGCAGTACTTC.

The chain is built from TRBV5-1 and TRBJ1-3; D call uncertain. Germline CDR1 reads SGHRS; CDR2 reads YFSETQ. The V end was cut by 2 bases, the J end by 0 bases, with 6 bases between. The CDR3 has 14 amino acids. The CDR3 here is CASSFGNSGNTIYF. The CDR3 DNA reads TGCGCCAGCAGCTTCGGCAACTCTGGAAACACCATATATTTT.

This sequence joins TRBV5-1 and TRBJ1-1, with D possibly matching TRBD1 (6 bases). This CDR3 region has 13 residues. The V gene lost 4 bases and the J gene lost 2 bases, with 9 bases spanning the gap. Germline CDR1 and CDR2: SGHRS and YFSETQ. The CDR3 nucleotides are TGCGCCAGCAGCACGGGACAAAACACTGAAGCTTTCTTT. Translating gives CASSTGQNTEAFF.

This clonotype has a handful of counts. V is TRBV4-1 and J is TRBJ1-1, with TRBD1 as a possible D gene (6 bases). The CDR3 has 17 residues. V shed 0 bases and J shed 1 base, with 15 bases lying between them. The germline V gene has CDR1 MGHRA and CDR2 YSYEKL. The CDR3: CASSQERTVHPNTEAFF. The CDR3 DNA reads TGCGCCAGCAGCCAAGAGAGGACAGTTCATCCGAACACTGAAGCTTTCTTT.

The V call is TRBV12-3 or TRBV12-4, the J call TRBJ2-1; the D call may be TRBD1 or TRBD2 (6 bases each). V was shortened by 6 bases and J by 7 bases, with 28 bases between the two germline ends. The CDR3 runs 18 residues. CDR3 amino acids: CASSPGVVLGGALNEQFF. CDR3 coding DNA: TGTGCCAGCAGCCCGGGGGTCGTTTTGGGGGGCGCGCTAAATGAGCAGTTCTTC.

The CDR3 DNA reads as TGCGCCACCGGGACAGGGGGCACAGATACGCAGTATTTT. Translating gives CATGTGGTDTQYF. The rearrangement joins TRBV5-1 to TRBJ2-3, with 10 bases lining up with TRBD1. V shed 9 bases and J 1 base; nucleotides not matched to a gene: 2. This CDR3 spans 13 amino acids. Germline CDR1 and CDR2: SGHRS and YFSETQ. The full variable domain, rest sourced from reference TRBV5-1 and TRBJ2-3, is KAGVTQTPRYLIKTRGQQVTLSCSPISGHRSVSWYQQTPGQGLQFLFEYFSETQRNKGNFPGRFSGRQFSNSRSEMNVSTLELGDSALYLCATGTGGTDTQYFGPGTRLTVL.

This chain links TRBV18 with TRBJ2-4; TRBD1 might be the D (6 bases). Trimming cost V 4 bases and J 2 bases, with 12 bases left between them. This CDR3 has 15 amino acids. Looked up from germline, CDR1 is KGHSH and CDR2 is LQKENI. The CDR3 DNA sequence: TGTGCCAGCTCACTACAGGGTTCACCCAAAAACATTCAGTACTTC. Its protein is CASSLQGSPKNIQYF.